The rows below give T cell receptor beta chains drawn from one sample of a study of shared clonotypes between healthy human individuals. The protocol was immunoSEQ multiplex PCR, while the TCRdb copy is restricted to in-frame clones and leaves out a portion. The repertoire holds roughly 2.4 million clones, with approximately 95% as singletons. Sequencing was performed on naive CD4+ T cells sorted from blood. These TCRs come from a man younger than 30 in good health. The CDR3 runs from the conserved cysteine through the conserved F or W. Each record gives: CDR3 DNA, CDR3 protein, D gene, J gene, clone size, V gene. A D gene is named only where the DNA matches it firmly. Rows may omit the clone size; those that give it use once, few, many or a size class.

TGTGCCAGCAGTGAAGGGACAGGGAAGCCCTACGAGCAGTACTTC CASSEGTGKPYEQYF TRBD1 TRBJ2-7 NA TRBV6-1
TGCGCCAGCTCCAAGGGGGACACAGATACGCAGTATTTT CASSKGDTDTQYF NA TRBJ2-3 NA TRBV4-1
TGTGCCAGCAGTTTATGGGGGACAGGGTTTGGGTATGAGCAGTTCTTC CASSLWGTGFGYEQFF TRBD1 TRBJ2-1 NA TRBV27
TGTGCCAGCAGTTACAATGCGGGAGCCGATACGCAGTATTTT CASSYNAGADTQYF TRBD2 TRBJ2-3 NA TRBV6-5
TGTGCCACCAGCAAAACAGGGGATCAAGCTTTCTTT CATSKTGDQAFF TRBD1 TRBJ1-1 NA TRBV15
TGTGCCAGCAGTTTTAGTGGATCGGGGACGGCTGGCTACACCTTC CASSFSGSGTAGYTF NA TRBJ1-2 NA TRBV28
TGCGCCAGCAGCTTGGCCGACAGGTACGAGCAGTACTTC CASSLADRYEQYF NA TRBJ2-7 NA TRBV5-1
TGTGCCAGCAGCGCCACGGAGGTACGTACCTACGAGCAGTACTTC CASSATEVRTYEQYF NA TRBJ2-7 NA TRBV9
TGTGCCAGCAGTGGGGCGGGAGGGCCAAATGAGCAGTTCTTC CASSGAGGPNEQFF TRBD2 TRBJ2-1 NA TRBV6-1
TGCGCCAGCACCGGACGACTAGCGGTATCCTACGAGCAGTACTTC CASTGRLAVSYEQYF TRBD2 TRBJ2-7 NA TRBV23-1
TGTGCCAGCAGCTTAGATGGGGCCACCGGGGAGACCCAGTACTTC CASSLDGATGETQYF NA TRBJ2-5 NA TRBV7-3
TGTGCCAGCAGTGAGCAAGGGGGCAACGAGCAGTACTTC CASSEQGGNEQYF TRBD1 TRBJ2-7 NA TRBV6-1
TGTGCCAGCCCCTACAATGAGCAGTTCTTC CASPYNEQFF NA TRBJ2-1 NA TRBV21-1
TGTGCCAGCTCACCATTTGGGGACCAGCCCCAGCATTTT CASSPFGDQPQHF NA TRBJ1-5 NA TRBV18
TGTGCCAGCAGTGAAACAGGGGGAGGTGAAAAACTGTTTTTT CASSETGGGEKLFF TRBD1 TRBJ1-4 NA TRBV2
TGTGCCAGCAGCTTAGTGGGGGGCGCCGAAGCTTTCTTT CASSLVGGAEAFF NA TRBJ1-1 once TRBV7-3
TGTGCCAGCAGTGGCGGTGAAGCTTTCTTT CASSGGEAFF NA TRBJ1-1 NA TRBV6-1
TGTGCCAGCAGTGCAACCACGAACACTGAAGCTTTCTTT CASSATTNTEAFF NA TRBJ1-1 NA TRBV6-1
TGTGCCAGCAGCTTTGGCGGACAGGGGAGCACTGAAGCTTTCTTT CASSFGGQGSTEAFF TRBD1 TRBJ1-1 NA TRBV27
TGTGCCAGCAGCCTACAGGGTGCACCCCTCCACTTT CASSLQGAPLHF NA TRBJ1-6 NA TRBV27
TGCGCCAGCAGCCAAGGGGGTAGCGGGGATAGACCCTACGAGCAGTACTTC CASSQGGSGDRPYEQYF TRBD2 TRBJ2-7 NA TRBV4-1
TGTGCCTGGAGTTCCTTGAACACTGAAGCTTTCTTT CAWSSLNTEAFF NA TRBJ1-1 NA TRBV30
TGTGCCACGACTAGCGGGAGTCTGAATACGCAGTATTTT CATTSGSLNTQYF TRBD2 TRBJ2-3 NA TRBV15
TGTGCCAGTACCTCCGGACAGGGATCAAACACCGGGGAGCTGTTTTTT CASTSGQGSNTGELFF TRBD1 TRBJ2-2 once TRBV19
TGTGCCTGGAGTGCGGGACTGGCGAACACTGAAGCTTTCTTT CAWSAGLANTEAFF NA TRBJ1-1 few TRBV30
TGTGCCAGTAGTACGATCTCAGGGACCTGGGTCTTC CASSTISGTWVF NA TRBJ2-1 NA TRBV19
TGTGCCAGCAGCTTGGCCAGCAGGGGCGTTAACTATGGCTACACCTTC CASSLASRGVNYGYTF NA TRBJ1-2 NA TRBV5-6
TGTGCCAGCAGCAAACAGGGGGCTTTGGGGGAGCAGTACTTC CASSKQGALGEQYF TRBD1 TRBJ2-7 NA TRBV27
TGTGCCATAAGGAACAGTGACACTGAAGCTTTCTTT CAIRNSDTEAFF NA TRBJ1-1 once TRBV18
TGTGCCAGCAGCTTAGAAGGGAAAAAGTACCAAGAGACCCAGTACTTC CASSLEGKKYQETQYF NA TRBJ2-5 NA TRBV11-2
TGTGCCAGCTCACCACGAAGCGACAATGAGCAGTTCTTC CASSPRSDNEQFF NA TRBJ2-1 NA TRBV18
TGCGCCAGCAGCCATCGTCCATCCCCAGATACGCAGTATTTT CASSHRPSPDTQYF NA TRBJ2-3 NA TRBV4-1
TGCGCCAGCCGCGTAACGACAGGTGGTGACTATGGCTACACCTTC CASRVTTGGDYGYTF NA TRBJ1-2 NA TRBV5-1
TGTGCCAGCAGCTTACGTGGCGATGAAAAACTGTTTTTT CASSLRGDEKLFF NA TRBJ1-4 NA TRBV7-9
TGTGCCATCAGTGAGGGACAGTTCCTAAGCATCAATGAGCAGTTCTTC CAISEGQFLSINEQFF NA TRBJ2-1 once TRBV10-3
TGTGCCAGCAGCCCAGGACTAGCGGGGGGCACAGATACGCAGTATTTT CASSPGLAGGTDTQYF TRBD2 TRBJ2-3 NA TRBV7-2
TGTGCCTGGAGTGTCAGACATGCGGGTGGCAATCAGCCCCAGCATTTT CAWSVRHAGGNQPQHF NA TRBJ1-5 NA TRBV30
TGTGCCAGCAGTTATTCAACGGGAAAAGGCTCCTACGAGCAGTACTTC CASSYSTGKGSYEQYF NA TRBJ2-7 NA TRBV6-9
TGTGCCAGTAGTATCGGCTACTCCTACGAGCAGTACTTC CASSIGYSYEQYF NA TRBJ2-7 NA TRBV19
TGTGCCAGCAGCTCCTTGACTAGCGGGAGCACAGATACGCAGTATTTT CASSSLTSGSTDTQYF TRBD2 TRBJ2-3 NA TRBV5-4
TGTGCCATGTTGCTCTCCGAGGCTTTCTTT CAMLLSEAFF NA TRBJ1-1 few TRBV10-3
TGTGCCAGCAGTCAAATTACAGGGGCGAACTATGGCTACACCTTC CASSQITGANYGYTF TRBD1 TRBJ1-2 NA TRBV6-5
TGCAGCGTTGACAGGCTCGGGACAAGATTAACCGCTAGCACAGATACGCAGTATTTT CSVDRLGTRLTASTDTQYF NA TRBJ2-3 NA TRBV29-1
TGTGCCAGCACCGGGACAGGGGGTGGCTACACCTTC CASTGTGGGYTF TRBD1 TRBJ1-2 NA TRBV6-5
TGTGCCAGCAGCGAGAGTCAACAGGGGACTGGTGAAAAACTGTTTTTT CASSESQQGTGEKLFF TRBD1 TRBJ1-4 NA TRBV2
TGTGCCAGCAGTGGAAAGGGCTTGGGGATCCAAAACATTCAGTACTTC CASSGKGLGIQNIQYF NA TRBJ2-4 NA TRBV28
TGTGCCAGCTCACCCCAAAGGGTCCCAAATTCACCCCTCCACTTT CASSPQRVPNSPLHF NA TRBJ1-6 NA TRBV18
TGTGCCAGCAGCTCAGGACAGGGAACCTACGAGCAGTACTTC CASSSGQGTYEQYF TRBD1 TRBJ2-7 NA TRBV27
TGTGCCAGCAGCCGACAGCCGTCTGGGGCCAACGTCCTGACTTTC CASSRQPSGANVLTF NA TRBJ2-6 NA TRBV6-5
TGCGCCAGCAGCTCGAGGGCCGGGGCAGATACGCAGTATTTT CASSSRAGADTQYF NA TRBJ2-3 NA TRBV5-1
TGTGCCAGCAGCTTAGTCGGCAGACCGAGCACAGATACGCAGTATTTT CASSLVGRPSTDTQYF NA TRBJ2-3 NA TRBV7-2
TGTGCCTACCAGGGAATATATAATTCACCCCTCCACTTT CAYQGIYNSPLHF NA TRBJ1-6 NA TRBV30
TGTGCCAGCAGTTCCGGGACAGGGACCTACGAGCAGTACTTC CASSSGTGTYEQYF TRBD1 TRBJ2-7 NA TRBV28
TGTGCCAGCACCATTCCAGGGGGAGGAAACACCATATATTTT CASTIPGGGNTIYF TRBD1 TRBJ1-3 NA TRBV28